This T cell receptor beta chain comes out of a study of shared clonotypes between healthy human individuals. Points from the study as a whole: What rarefaction showed was incomplete sorted-subset sequencing despite large depth. Naive subsets usually exceeded memory subsets in estimated richness.

Sequencing used immunoSEQ multiplex PCR; TCRdb keeps in-frame clones, though not all of them. The table has approximately 320,000 clones, around 74% seen once. Germline values: CDR1 MGHRA, CDR2 YSYEKL. Trimming removed 4 bases at V and 3 bases at J, with 16 bases between. The CDR3 runs 15 residues. A few counts support this clone. Its antigen remains unknown. Source material: memory CD4+ T cells sorted from blood. Subset noted: CD45RA-negative fraction. This rearrangement joins TRBV4-1 to TRBJ2-7; tentative D call: TRBD1 (6 bases). This TCR was sampled from a man aged 25-45 years in good health. The CDR3 DNA sequence: TGCGCCAGCAGCCTTGCACCGGGACAAATCTACGAGCAGTACTTC. This codes for CASSLAPGQIYEQYF.